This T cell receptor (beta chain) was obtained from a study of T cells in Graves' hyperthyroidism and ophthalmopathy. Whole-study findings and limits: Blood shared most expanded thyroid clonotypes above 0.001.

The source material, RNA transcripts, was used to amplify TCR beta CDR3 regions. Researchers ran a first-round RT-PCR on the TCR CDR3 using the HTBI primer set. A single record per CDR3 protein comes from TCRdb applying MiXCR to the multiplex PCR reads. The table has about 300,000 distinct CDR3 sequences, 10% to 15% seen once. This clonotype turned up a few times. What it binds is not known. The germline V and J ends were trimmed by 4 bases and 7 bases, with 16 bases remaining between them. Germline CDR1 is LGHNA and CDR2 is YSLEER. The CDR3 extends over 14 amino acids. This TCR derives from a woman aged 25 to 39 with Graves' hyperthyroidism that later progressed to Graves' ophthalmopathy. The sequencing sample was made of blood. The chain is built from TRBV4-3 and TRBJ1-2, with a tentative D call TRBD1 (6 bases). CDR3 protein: CASSPKRQQGGYTF. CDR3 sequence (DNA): TGCGCCAGCAGCCCGAAACGACAACAGGGTGGCTACACCTTC.